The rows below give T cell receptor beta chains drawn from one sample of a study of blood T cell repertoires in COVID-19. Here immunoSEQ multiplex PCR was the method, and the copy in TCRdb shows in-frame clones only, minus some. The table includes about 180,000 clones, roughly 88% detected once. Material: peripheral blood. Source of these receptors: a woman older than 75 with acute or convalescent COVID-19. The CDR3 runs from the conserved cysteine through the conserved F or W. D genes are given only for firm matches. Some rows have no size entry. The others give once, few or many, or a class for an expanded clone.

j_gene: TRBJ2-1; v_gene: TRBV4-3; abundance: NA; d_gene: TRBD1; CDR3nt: TGCGCCAGCAGCTACCGGGACAGGGACAGCAATGAGCAGTTCTTC; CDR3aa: CASSYRDRDSNEQFF
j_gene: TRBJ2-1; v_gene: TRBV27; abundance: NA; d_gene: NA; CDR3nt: TGTGCCAGCAGTTCGGACTGGGATGCCTACAATGAGCAGTTCTTC; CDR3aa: CASSSDWDAYNEQFF
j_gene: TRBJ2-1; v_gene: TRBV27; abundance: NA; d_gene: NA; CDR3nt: TGTGCCAGCAGGGACTCTCTGGGGGCGCCTGACAATGAGCAGTTCTTC; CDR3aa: CASRDSLGAPDNEQFF
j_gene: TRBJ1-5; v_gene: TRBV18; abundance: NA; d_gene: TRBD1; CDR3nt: TGTGCCAGCTCACCAAACCAGGGGGTCAATCAGCCCCAGCATTTT; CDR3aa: CASSPNQGVNQPQHF
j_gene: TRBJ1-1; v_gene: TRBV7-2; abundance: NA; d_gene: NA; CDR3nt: TGTGCCAGCAGCTTGTCGGTCAGGGCCCACACTGAAGCTTTCTTT; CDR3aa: CASSLSVRAHTEAFF
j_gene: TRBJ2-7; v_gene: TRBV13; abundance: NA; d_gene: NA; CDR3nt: TGTGCCAGCAGCTCCTCCCCGGAATCGGCGGGGGAGCAGTACTTC; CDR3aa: CASSSSPESAGEQYF
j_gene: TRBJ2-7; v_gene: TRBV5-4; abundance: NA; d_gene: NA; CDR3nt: TGTGCCAGCAGCTCACTAACGACGAGCTCCTACGAGCAGTACTTC; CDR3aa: CASSSLTTSSYEQYF
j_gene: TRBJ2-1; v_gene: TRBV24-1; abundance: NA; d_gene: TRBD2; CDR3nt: TGTGCCACCAGTGACTCGGGACTACCCGCAGACAATGAGCAGTTCTTC; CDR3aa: CATSDSGLPADNEQFF
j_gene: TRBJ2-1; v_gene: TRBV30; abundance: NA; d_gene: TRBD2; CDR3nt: TGTGCCTGGAGTTATAGCCGGGAGGGTGAGCAGTTCTTC; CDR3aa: CAWSYSREGEQFF
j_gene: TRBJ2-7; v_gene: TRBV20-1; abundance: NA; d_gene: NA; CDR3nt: TGCAGTGCAAGGGGCGCGTACGAGCAGTACTTC; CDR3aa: CSARGAYEQYF
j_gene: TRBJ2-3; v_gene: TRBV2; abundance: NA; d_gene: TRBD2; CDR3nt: TGTGCCAGCAGTGAAGGGCTAGCGGGGACTACGCAGTATTTT; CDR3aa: CASSEGLAGTTQYF
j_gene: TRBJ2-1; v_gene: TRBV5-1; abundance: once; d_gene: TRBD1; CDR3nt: TGCGCCAGCAGCTCCCAGACAGGGCCTAACAATGAGCAGTTCTTC; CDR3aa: CASSSQTGPNNEQFF
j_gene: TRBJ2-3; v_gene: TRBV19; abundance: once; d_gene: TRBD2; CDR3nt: TGTGCCAGTAGTCCCGGACGGGGGGCAGATACGCAGTATTTT; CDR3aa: CASSPGRGADTQYF
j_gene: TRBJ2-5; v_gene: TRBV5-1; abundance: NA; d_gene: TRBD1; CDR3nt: TGCGCCAGCAGCCATGGGACAGGGGGCGCTGAGACCCAGTACTTC; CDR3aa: CASSHGTGGAETQYF
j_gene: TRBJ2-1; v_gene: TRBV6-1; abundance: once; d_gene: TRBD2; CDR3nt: TGTGCCAGCAGTGAGACTAGCGGTACGAATGAGCAGTTCTTC; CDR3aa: CASSETSGTNEQFF
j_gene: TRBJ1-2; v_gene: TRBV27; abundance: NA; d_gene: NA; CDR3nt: TGTGCCAGCAGTTTGGCGGGGCATGGCTACACCTTC; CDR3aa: CASSLAGHGYTF
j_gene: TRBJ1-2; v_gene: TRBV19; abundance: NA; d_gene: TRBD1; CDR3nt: TGTGCCAGTAGTGCTGACAGGGGCTCATATGGCTACACCTTC; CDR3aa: CASSADRGSYGYTF